This TCR beta chain was obtained from a study of blood T cell repertoires in COVID-19. Background on the study: Spain, Italy and the United States supplied samples that represented acute and convalescent COVID-19. The cDNA or gDNA used as material had been derived from T cells, B-cell-depleted T cells, or PBMCs.

Clones were sequenced by immunoSEQ multiplex PCR, and TCRdb holds only the in-frame ones, with some missing. Altogether more than 300,000 clones are present, more than 75% being singletons, with the ten largest covering less than 1.5%. Germline trimming cut 1 base from V and 2 bases from J; bases unmatched to any gene: 20. The CDR3 length is 19 residues. Per the germline V gene, CDR1 is SQVTM and CDR2 is ANQGSEA. The J gene is TRBJ2-7, the V gene TRBV29-1, with 7 nucleotides matching TRBD1. The sequenced sample consisted of PBMCs or T cells enriched from blood (not recorded which). The receptor was derived from a woman between 18 and 29 years old who had recovered from COVID-19. CDR3 in amino acids: CSVEGGTGDIGTWAYEQYF. In nucleotides, the CDR3 is TGCAGCGTTGAAGGGGGAACAGGGGATATTGGGACGTGGGCCTACGAGCAGTACTTC.